Below, one T cell receptor beta chain is given with its context. Its antigen is undetermined. The study pooled second doses at about 4 or about 12 weeks. This CDR3 spans 15 amino acids. Germline values: CDR1 MNHEY, CDR2 SVGAGI. V was pared by 2 bases and J by 5 bases, with 6 bases of the junction left unmatched. The source of the sample is a study of T cell responses to AZD1222 COVID-19 vaccine. Study-level findings and limits: Females made up more of the donors, who were largely white British, and clonal diversity may have come out too low.

Measured with immunoSEQ multiplex PCR; TCRdb has only the in-frame clones, and not every one. Among about 60,000 clones, 70% to 80% were seen once, and the ten largest hold under 4.5%. Material: peripheral blood, obtained 28 days after the second AZD1222 dose. The receptor's source is an adult who received the AZD1222 COVID-19 vaccine. The chain uses TRBV6-5 and TRBJ2-7; 10 bases are shared with TRBD2. In DNA, the CDR3 is TGTGCCAGCAGTTACACTAGCGGGACGGCGAACGAGCAGTACTTC. Translated: CASSYTSGTANEQYF.